Shown below are 3 T cell receptor beta chains from a single sample sequenced in a study of T cells in Graves' hyperthyroidism and ophthalmopathy. The investigators amplified TCR beta CDR3 regions from RNA transcripts. With the HTBI primer set, the TCR CDR3 went through a first round of RT-PCR. TCRdb itself ran the multiplex PCR reads through MiXCR, one entry per CDR3 protein. The sample contains 350,000 or so distinct CDR3 sequences, 21% of which appear only once. Source material: blood. The receptors originated from a woman in her forties or fifties with Graves' hyperthyroidism.

This clonotype was counted a few times. The chain joins TRBV2 to TRBJ1-3, with no clear D. The length of the CDR3 is 17 residues. Germline V gives CDR1 SNHLY, CDR2 FYNNEI. Trimming left V 2 bases short and J 3 bases short, with 17 bases between. The CDR3 sequence is CASSEFRGQRHGNTIYF. CDR3 DNA: TGTGCCAGCAGTGAATTCCGCGGGCAGCGCCATGGAAACACCATATATTTT.

Many counts were recorded for this clonotype. CDR3 in DNA: TGTGCCAGCCATATGGTGGGACGGCTAGAAGCTTTCTTT. Translated, it gives CASHMVGRLEAFF. V is TRBV19 and J is TRBJ1-1; perhaps TRBD1 as D (5 bases). V gave up 9 bases and J gave up 8 bases, with 19 bases separating them. Germline CDR1 reads LNHDA; CDR2 reads SQIVND (reference sequence). The CDR3 totals 13 residues. The variable domain in full, completed from reference TRBV19 and TRBJ1-1, reads DGGITQSPKYLFRKEGQNVTLSCEQNLNHDAMYWYRQDPGQGLRLIYYSQIVNDFQKGDIAEGYSVSREKKESFPLTVTSAQKNPTAFYLCASHMVGRLEAFFGQGTRLTVV.

Regarding this clonotype: A much larger clonotype is one base distant, so this may be a read error. The chain uses TRBV28 and TRBJ2-1, with TRBD2 matching over 10 bases. Germline V gene data show CDR1 as MDHEN and CDR2 as SYDVKM. Trimming at V came to 5 bases and at J to 9 bases, leaving 7 bases not matched to a gene. The CDR3 loop spans 14 amino acids. CDR3 coding DNA: TGTGCCAGCAGTAGCGGGGGGGCCTTGGGTGAGCAGTTCTTC. This sequence encodes CASSSGGALGEQFF.